The sample holds one count of the clone carrying this TCR beta chain. Its antigen is still unknown. From CD4+ cells came CD45RA+ naive and CD45RA-negative memory subsets. The V and J ends lost 5 bases and 2 bases, in that order; junction bases with no gene match: 10. This CDR3 spans 16 amino acids. Germline V gene lookup returns CDR1 SGHVS and CDR2 FQNEAQ. The entry originates in a study of shared clonotypes between healthy human individuals. Study-level information: There were three CD4 naive, three CD4 memory, two CD8 naive and one CD8 memory plates per donor.

Overall study results and limits: Researchers found naive subsets generally carried larger estimated richness than memory subsets. Represented diversity (both genetic and exposure-history) was limited by the small number of donors.

Only in-frame clones appear in the TCRdb table, and some are missing; sequencing was by immunoSEQ multiplex PCR. The sample records a few million clones, 95% being singletons. The clonotype comes from a man aged 18-30 years in good health. What was sequenced was naive CD4+ T cells sorted from blood. Described subset: CD45RA+ positively selected. The chain recombines TRBV7-8 with TRBJ1-2, with TRBD1 matching 8 bases. CDR3 in DNA: TGTGCCAGCAGCCAAAGACTGACAGGGGTCAACTATGGCTACACCTTC. As protein: CASSQRLTGVNYGYTF.